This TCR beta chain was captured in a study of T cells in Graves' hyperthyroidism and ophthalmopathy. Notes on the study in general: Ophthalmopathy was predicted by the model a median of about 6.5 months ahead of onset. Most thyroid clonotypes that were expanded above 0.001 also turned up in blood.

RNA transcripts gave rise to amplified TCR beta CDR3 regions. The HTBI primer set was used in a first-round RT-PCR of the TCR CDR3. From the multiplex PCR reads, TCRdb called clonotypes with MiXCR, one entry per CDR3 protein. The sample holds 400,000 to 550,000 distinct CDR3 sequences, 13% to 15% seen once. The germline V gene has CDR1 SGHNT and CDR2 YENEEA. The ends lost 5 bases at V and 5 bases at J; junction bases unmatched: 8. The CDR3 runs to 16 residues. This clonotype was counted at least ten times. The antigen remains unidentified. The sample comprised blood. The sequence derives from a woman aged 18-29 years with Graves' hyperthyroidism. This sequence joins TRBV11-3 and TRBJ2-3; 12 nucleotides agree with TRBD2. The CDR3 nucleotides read TGTGCCAGCAGCCCAAGACTAGCGGGAGTCCGAGATACGCAGTATTTT. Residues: CASSPRLAGVRDTQYF.